These T cell receptor beta chains were read from a single sample in a study of STAT5B mutations in CD4+ large granular lymphocyte leukemia. Generated by immunoSEQ multiplex PCR, the TCRdb table keeps only in-frame clones and is missing some. The table lists fewer than 50,000 clones, just over 85% of them singletons. The specimen was CD4+ T cells from blood buffy coats. The receptor set was obtained from a human donor in good health. The conserved cysteine and the conserved F or W are not part of the CDR3 here.

>12|TRBV7-8
ASSWDREGNEQY
>13|TRBV28
ASSPPGGVIYEQY
>15|TRBV7-2
ASSSRASTGRLNEQF
>13|TRBV5-1
ASSLAGSHQETQY
>13|TRBV27
ASSARGFSGNTIY
>12|TRBV2
ASSRPGGTDTQY
>10|TRBV15
ASGPRNTEAF
>12|TRBV2
ASSRDRSSYEQY
>13|TRBV6-5
ASTSGGTGVYGYT
>15|TRBV15
ATSRAGGSPPYNEQF
>13|TRBV5-1
ASSLLAGTYNEQF
>13|TRBV4-2
ASSQEWGTAQPQH
>16|TRBV13
ASSIRTSGIPSTDTQY
>12|TRBV7-2
ASSSRQGRETQY
>10|TRBV7-9
ASSPEAGTAF
>14|TRBV28
ASSLLGGRAGNEQY
>13|TRBV9
ASSVGGGRFHEQY
>13|TRBV6-5
ASSLSGTRSYEQY
>16|TRBV7-9
ASSTYRPGTSTNEKLF
>11|TRBV7-3
ASSSGRTGELF
>11|TRBV2
ASRGQGDQPQH
>13|TRBV5-1
ASSSDRPGATEAF
>12|TRBV6-5
ASSYVQGKREQY
>15|TRBV19
ASSIDRAGVGKNIQY
>13|TRBV11-1
ASSGMRGSSYEQY
>15|TRBV5-5
ASSLAGGGGVYNEQF
>12|TRBV19
ASSINWSGETQY
>12|TRBV30
AWSVPLGGYGYT
>13|TRBV19
ASSSFGRGQETQY
>12|TRBV7-3
ASSLGQGHNEQF
>13|TRBV28
ASRPTGIRSTEAF
>12|TRBV5-1
ASSLERGRDTQY
>15|TRBV19
ASSVTRRALSYNEQF
>13|TRBV27
ASSSRDRASYEQY
>13|TRBV2
ASNRRGGPADTQY
>15|TRBV18
ASSPYRGEGRNTEAF
>12|TRBV5-1
ASSLAGTGNTIY
>12|TRBV6-6
ASSYRNSNQPQH
>13|TRBV7-9
ASSPWGEGTDTQY
>11|TRBV11-3
ASSLAGSGTIY
>16|TRBV9
ASTPGWAGGQSNYGYT
>13|TRBV6-5
ASTPTGLATGELF
>13|TRBV27
ASSLSIVGSSQAF
>14|TRBV4-1
ASSQAPQGAITEAF
>14|TRBV28
ASSHPGAGSYNEQF
>12|TRBV19
ASSNWREGYEQY
>13|TRBV7-2
ASSLSRAGNTEAF
>13|TRBV30
AWSLGDRGNYGYT
>12|TRBV28
ASSIAGGTDTQY
>14|TRBV10-2
ASSLGLAGVSYEQY
>11|TRBV7-9
ASGLAGVGEQY
>13|TRBV7-3
ASSLAYGNTDTQY
>10|TRBV27
ASQGGFGGYT
>10|TRBV19
ASRGSNQPQH
>11|TRBV5-1
ARPRDRRYEQY